This T cell receptor beta chain came from a study of blood T cell repertoires in COVID-19. Across the study: Both acute and convalescent COVID-19 samples were obtained from the United States, Italy and Spain. T cells, B-cell-depleted T cells, or PBMCs provided the cDNA or gDNA that served as material.

Original methodology: Reference gene primer amplification gave estimated nucleated cell counts. TCRdb's copy holds only in-frame clones and misses some; the assay was immunoSEQ multiplex PCR. V and J calls and clone size come straight from that table; D and trimming were deduced from the DNA. The table includes 190,000 or so clones, around 80% detected once. CDR3 length: 17 amino acids. V lost 3 bases and J 2 bases, leaving 20 bases between the germline ends. Germline values: CDR1 LNHDA, CDR2 SQIVND (reference sequence). The source material was peripheral blood. The V gene is TRBV19, the J gene TRBJ2-7; TRBD2 might be the D (5 bases). The TCR was taken from a human donor with acute or convalescent COVID-19. The donor label of this sample is uncertain. The CDR3 nucleotides read TGTGCCAGTAGTATCGAATTAGCGAAAACTCTGACCTACGAGCAGTACTTC. Translation gives CASSIELAKTLTYEQYF.